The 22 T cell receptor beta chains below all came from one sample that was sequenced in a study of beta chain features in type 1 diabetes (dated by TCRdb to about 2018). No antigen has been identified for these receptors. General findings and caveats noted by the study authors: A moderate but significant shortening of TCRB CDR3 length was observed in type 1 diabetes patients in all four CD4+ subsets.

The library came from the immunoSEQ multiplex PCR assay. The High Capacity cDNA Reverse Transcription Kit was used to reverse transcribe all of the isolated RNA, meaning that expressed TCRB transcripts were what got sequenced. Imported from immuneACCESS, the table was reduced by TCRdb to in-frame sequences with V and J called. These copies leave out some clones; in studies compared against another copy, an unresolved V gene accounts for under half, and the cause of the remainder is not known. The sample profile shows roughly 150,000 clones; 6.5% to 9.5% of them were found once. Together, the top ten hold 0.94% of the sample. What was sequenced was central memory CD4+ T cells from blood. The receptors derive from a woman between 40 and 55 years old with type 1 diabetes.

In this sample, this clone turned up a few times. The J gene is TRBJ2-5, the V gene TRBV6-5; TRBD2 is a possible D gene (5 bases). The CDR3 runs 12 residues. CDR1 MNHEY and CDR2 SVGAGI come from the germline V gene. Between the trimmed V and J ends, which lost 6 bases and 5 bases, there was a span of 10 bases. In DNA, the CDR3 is TGTGCCAGCAGCCGGGGTTCGGAGACCCAGTACTTC. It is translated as CASSRGSETQYF.

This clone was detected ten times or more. CDR3 sequence (DNA): TGTGCCAGCAGCCCGTATACTGCTTACGAGCAGTACTTC. Translating gives CASSPYTAYEQYF. The rearrangement uses TRBV7-2 and TRBJ2-7; D unresolved. The CDR3 consists of 13 residues. V was shortened by 5 bases and J by 4 bases, with 12 bases between the two germline ends. Germline assignment: CDR1 SGHTA and CDR2 FQGNSA.

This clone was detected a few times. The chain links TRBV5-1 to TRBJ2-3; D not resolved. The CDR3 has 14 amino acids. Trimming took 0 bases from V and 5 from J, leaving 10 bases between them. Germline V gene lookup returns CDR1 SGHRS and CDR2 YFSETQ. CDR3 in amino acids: CASSLAPGRDTQYF. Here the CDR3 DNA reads TGCGCCAGCAGCTTGGCCCCTGGGCGAGATACGCAGTATTTT.

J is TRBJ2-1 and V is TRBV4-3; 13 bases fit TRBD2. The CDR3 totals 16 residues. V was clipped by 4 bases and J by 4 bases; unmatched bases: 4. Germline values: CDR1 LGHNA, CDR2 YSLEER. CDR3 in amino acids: CASSRLTSGGYNEQFF. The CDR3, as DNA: TGCGCCAGCAGCCGCCTGACTAGCGGGGGGTACAATGAGCAGTTCTTC.

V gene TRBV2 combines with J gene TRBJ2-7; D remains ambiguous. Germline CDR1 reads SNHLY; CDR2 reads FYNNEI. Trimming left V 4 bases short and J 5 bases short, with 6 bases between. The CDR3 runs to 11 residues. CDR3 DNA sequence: TGTGCCAGCAGTGGTCCCAACGAGCAGTACTTC. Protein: CASSGPNEQYF.

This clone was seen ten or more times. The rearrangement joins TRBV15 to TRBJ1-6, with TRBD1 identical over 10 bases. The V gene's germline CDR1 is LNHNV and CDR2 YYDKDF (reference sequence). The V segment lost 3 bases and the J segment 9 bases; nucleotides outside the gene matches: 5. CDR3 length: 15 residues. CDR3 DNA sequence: TGTGCCACCAGCAGCGGGACAGGGGTTACTTCACCCCTCCACTTT. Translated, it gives CATSSGTGVTSPLHF.

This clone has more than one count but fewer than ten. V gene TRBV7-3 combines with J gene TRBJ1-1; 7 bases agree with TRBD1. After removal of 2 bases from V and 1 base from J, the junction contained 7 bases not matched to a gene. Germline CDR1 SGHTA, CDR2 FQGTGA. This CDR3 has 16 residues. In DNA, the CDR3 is TGTGCCAGCAGCTTAGGGACAGAAAGTAGGAACACTGAAGCTTTCTTT. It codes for CASSLGTESRNTEAFF.

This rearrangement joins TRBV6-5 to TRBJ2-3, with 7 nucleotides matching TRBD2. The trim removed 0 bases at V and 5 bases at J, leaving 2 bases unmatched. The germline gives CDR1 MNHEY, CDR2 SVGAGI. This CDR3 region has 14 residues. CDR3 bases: TGTGCCAGCAGTTACTCGGGGGGGTTAGATACGCAGTATTTT. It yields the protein CASSYSGGLDTQYF.

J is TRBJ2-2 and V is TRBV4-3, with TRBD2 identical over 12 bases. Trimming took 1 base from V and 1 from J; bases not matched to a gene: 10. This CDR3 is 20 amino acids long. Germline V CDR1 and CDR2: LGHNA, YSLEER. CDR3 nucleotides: TGCGCCAGCAGCCAAGTCGCTAGCGGGAGGGCGAAAGGGAACACCGGGGAGCTGTTTTTT. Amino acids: CASSQVASGRAKGNTGELFF.

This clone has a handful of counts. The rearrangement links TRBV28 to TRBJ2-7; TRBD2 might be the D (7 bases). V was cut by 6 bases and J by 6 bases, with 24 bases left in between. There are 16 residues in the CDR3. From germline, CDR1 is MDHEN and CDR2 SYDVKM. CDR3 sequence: CASSPLVGGPVGEQYF. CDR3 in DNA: TGTGCCAGCAGCCCCCTCGTGGGGGGGCCGGTGGGCGAGCAGTACTTC.

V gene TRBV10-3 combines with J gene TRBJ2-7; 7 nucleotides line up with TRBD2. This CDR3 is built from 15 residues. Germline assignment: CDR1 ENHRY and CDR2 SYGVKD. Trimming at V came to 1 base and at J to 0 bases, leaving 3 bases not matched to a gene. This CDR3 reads CAISEYGGSSYEQYF. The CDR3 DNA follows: TGTGCCATCAGTGAGTATGGCGGGAGCTCCTACGAGCAGTACTTC.

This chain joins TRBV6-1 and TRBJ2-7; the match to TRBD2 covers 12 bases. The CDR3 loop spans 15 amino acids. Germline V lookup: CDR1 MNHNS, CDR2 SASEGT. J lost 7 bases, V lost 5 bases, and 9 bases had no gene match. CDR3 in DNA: TGTGCCAGCAGTCCCGTGACTAGCGGGAGTGGGGAGCAGTACTTC. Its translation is CASSPVTSGSGEQYF.

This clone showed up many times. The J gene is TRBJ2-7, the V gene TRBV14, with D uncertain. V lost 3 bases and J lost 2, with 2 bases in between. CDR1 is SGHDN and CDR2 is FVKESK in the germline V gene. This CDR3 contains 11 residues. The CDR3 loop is CASSHTYEQYF. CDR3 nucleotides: TGTGCCAGCAGCCACACCTACGAGCAGTACTTC.

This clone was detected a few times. CDR3 residues: CASRSDREETQYF. The CDR3 DNA reads as TGTGCCAGCAGATCGGACAGAGAAGAGACCCAGTACTTC. This chain connects TRBV28 to TRBJ2-5, with D possibly matching TRBD1 (6 bases). Germline V gene lookup returns CDR1 MDHEN and CDR2 SYDVKM. CDR3 length: 13 residues. Trimming stripped 6 bases from V and 3 bases from J, with 11 bases between.

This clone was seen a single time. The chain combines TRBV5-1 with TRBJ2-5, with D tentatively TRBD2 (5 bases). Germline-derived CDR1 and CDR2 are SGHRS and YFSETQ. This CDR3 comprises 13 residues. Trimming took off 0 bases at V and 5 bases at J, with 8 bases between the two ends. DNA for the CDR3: TGCGCCAGCAGCTTGGCCACGGGGGAGACCCAGTACTTC. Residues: CASSLATGETQYF.

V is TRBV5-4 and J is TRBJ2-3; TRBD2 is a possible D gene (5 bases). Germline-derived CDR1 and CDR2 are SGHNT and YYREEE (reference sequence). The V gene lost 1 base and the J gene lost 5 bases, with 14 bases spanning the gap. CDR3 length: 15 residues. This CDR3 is CASSLRTPGGDTQYF. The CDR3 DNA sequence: TGTGCCAGCAGCTTGAGAACTCCCGGAGGAGATACGCAGTATTTT.

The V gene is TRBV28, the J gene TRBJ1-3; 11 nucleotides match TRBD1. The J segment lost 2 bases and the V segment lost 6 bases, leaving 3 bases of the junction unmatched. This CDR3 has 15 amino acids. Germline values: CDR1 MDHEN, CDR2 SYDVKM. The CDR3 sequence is CASSQGQGAGNTIYF. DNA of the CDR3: TGTGCCAGCAGCCAGGGACAGGGGGCTGGAAACACCATATATTTT.

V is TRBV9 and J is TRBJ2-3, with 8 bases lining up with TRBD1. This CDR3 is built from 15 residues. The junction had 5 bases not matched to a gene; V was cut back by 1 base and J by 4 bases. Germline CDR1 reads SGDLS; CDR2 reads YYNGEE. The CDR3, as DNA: TGTGCCAGCAGCGTACCAGGGGGCCCGGCAGATACGCAGTATTTT. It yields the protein CASSVPGGPADTQYF.

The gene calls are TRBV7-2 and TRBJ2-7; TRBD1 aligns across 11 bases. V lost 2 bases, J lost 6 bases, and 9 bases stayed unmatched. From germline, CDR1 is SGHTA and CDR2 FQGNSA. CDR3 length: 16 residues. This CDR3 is CASSLSGGGQGVEQYF. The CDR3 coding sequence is TGTGCCAGCAGCTTAAGTGGGGGGGGACAGGGGGTCGAGCAGTACTTC.

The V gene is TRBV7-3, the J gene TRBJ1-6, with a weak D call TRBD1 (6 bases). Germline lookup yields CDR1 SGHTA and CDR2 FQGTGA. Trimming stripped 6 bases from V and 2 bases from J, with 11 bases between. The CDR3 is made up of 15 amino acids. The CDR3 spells CASSLGHTYNSPLHF. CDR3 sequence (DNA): TGTGCCAGCAGTTTGGGACATACCTATAATTCACCCCTCCACTTT.

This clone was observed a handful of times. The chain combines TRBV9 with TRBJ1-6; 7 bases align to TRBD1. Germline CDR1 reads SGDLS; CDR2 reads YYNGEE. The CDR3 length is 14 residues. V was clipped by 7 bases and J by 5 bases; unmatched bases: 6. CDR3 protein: CASGRQGDNSPLHF. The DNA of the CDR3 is TGTGCCAGCGGTCGACAGGGTGATAATTCACCCCTCCACTTT.

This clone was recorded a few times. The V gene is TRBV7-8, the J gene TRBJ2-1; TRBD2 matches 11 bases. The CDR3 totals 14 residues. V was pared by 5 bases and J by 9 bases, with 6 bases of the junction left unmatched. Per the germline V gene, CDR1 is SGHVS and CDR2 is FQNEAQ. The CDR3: CASSPLAGVGEQFF. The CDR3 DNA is TGTGCCAGCAGCCCACTAGCGGGAGTCGGTGAGCAGTTCTTC.